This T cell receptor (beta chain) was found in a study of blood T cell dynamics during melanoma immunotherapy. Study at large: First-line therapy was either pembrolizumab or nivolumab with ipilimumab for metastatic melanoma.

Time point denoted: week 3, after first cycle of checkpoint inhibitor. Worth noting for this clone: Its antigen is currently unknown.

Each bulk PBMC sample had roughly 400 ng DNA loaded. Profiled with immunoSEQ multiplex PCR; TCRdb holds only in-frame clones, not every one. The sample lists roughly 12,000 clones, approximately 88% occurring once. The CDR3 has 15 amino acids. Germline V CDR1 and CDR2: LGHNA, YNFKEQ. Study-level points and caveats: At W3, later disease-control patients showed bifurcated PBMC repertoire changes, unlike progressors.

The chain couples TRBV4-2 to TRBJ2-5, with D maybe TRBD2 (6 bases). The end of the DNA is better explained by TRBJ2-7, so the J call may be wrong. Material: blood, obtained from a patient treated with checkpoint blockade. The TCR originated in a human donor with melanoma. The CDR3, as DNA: TGTGCCAGCAGCCAAGTCGGGGGACCTACCTACGAGCAGTACTTC. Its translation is CASSQVGGPTYEQYF.